The 31 T cell receptor beta chains below all came from one sample that was sequenced in a study of neurological immune-mediated disorders. TCRdb itself ran the 5' RACE reads through MiXCR, one entry per CDR3 protein. Of 45,000 to 65,000 distinct CDR3 sequences listed, roughly 4.3% are singletons. The sequencing sample was made of PBMCs. Receptors were obtained from a man in his fifties or sixties with multiple sclerosis.

This clonotype was detected ten times or more. V usage is TRBV10-2 and J usage is TRBJ1-1; no reliable D call. Germline CDR1 WSHSY, CDR2 SAAADI. V was cut by 5 bases and J by 3 bases, with 10 bases left in between. The CDR3 has 13 amino acids. In DNA, the CDR3 is TGCGCCAGCAGTCACGGCCTGGACACTGAAGCTTTCTTT. Its protein is CASSHGLDTEAFF.

This clonotype was seen many times. CDR3 loop: CASSLWSYEQYF. CDR3 bases: TGCGCCAGCAGCTTGTGGAGCTACGAGCAGTACTTC. The V gene is TRBV5-1, the J gene TRBJ2-7; no clear D. V shed 1 base and J shed 3 bases, with 5 bases lying between them. The CDR3 contains 12 residues. The germline CDR1 and CDR2 sequences are SGHRS and YFSETQ.

J is TRBJ1-2 and V is TRBV7-3; no definite D call. Trimming took 2 bases from V and 2 from J, leaving 6 bases between them. Germline values: CDR1 SGHTA, CDR2 FQGTGA. The CDR3 consists of 13 residues. CDR3 sequence: CASSLGQNYGYTF. The CDR3 DNA follows: TGTGCCAGCAGCTTAGGGCAGAACTATGGCTACACCTTC.

In this sample, this clonotype turned up many times. CDR3 bases: TGCGCCAGCAGCTTGGAGGCTAGCGGGGACGGCGGGGAGCTGTTTTTT. The encoded protein is CASSLEASGDGGELFF. V is TRBV5-1 and J is TRBJ2-2; 9 positions match TRBD2. Germline trimming cut 0 bases from V and 7 bases from J; bases unmatched to any gene: 7. The CDR3 is 16 residues long. Germline V CDR1 and CDR2: SGHRS, YFSETQ. Supplemented by reference TRBV5-1 and TRBJ2-2, the full variable domain reads KAGVTQTPRYLIKTRGQQVTLSCSPISGHRSVSWYQQTPGQGLQFLFEYFSETQRNKGNFPGRFSGRQFSNSRSEMNVSTLELGDSALYLCASSLEASGDGGELFFGEGSRLTVL.

In its sample, this clonotype was seen many times. The chain combines TRBV5-1 with TRBJ2-5; 9 positions match TRBD1. Germline values: CDR1 SGHRS, CDR2 YFSETQ. CDR3 size: 15 residues. V gave up 4 bases and J gave up 4 bases; unmatched junction bases: 8. In DNA, the CDR3 is TGCGCCAGCAGCGATTACAGGGGGCGAACAGAGACCCAGTACTTC. This encodes CASSDYRGRTETQYF.

This clonotype has just a few counts. The rearrangement uses TRBV21-1 and TRBJ2-2; the DNA was not compared with TRBD2, the D call given in the table. TRBV21-1 is given as a pseudogene. This CDR3 comprises 16 residues. For the CDR3, the DNA is TGTGCCAGCGCGGGGTCTATGCGGGGTTACACCGGGGAGCTGTTTTTT. Its translation: CASAGSMRGYTGELFF.

This clonotype was seen at least ten times. The V gene is TRBV28, the J gene TRBJ2-7, with unresolved D. This CDR3 has 14 amino acids. Germline lookup yields CDR1 MDHEN and CDR2 SYDVKM. The V end was cut by 3 bases, the J end by 0 bases, with 9 bases between. CDR3 loop: CASSFPTYSYEQYF. In DNA form, the CDR3 reads TGTGCCAGCAGTTTCCCCACCTACTCCTACGAGCAGTACTTC.

This clonotype came up many times. V usage is TRBV30 and J usage is TRBJ2-1; 9 bases map to TRBD2. This CDR3 spans 16 amino acids. Unmatched junction bases numbered 8, after V lost 0 bases and J lost 5 bases. Germline V gene sequence: CDR1 GTSNPN, CDR2 SVGIG (reference sequence). In nucleotides, the CDR3 is TGTGCCTGGAGTGTACTCGGTAGCGGGGGCAACAATGAGCAGTTCTTC. This encodes CAWSVLGSGGNNEQFF.

This clonotype was detected ten times or more. The rearrangement links TRBV20-1 to TRBJ2-1, with 8 bases identical to TRBD2. The germline V gene encodes CDR1 DFQATT and CDR2 SNEGSKA (reference sequence). The CDR3 consists of 15 residues. Trimming took 0 bases from V and 8 from J; bases not matched to a gene: 9. The CDR3 region has the DNA TGCAGTGCTAGAGACCCCAGCGGGGGTTGGGATGAGCAGTTCTTC. Residues: CSARDPSGGWDEQFF.

This clonotype was seen ten or more times. The rearrangement uses TRBV28 and TRBJ1-6, with a weak D call TRBD1 (5 bases). The ends were cut back, 2 bases at V and 6 bases at J, with 14 bases in the middle. Germline CDR1 MDHEN, CDR2 SYDVKM. This CDR3 spans 16 amino acids. In DNA form, the CDR3 reads TGTGCCAGCAGTTTAGGGGCCGGGAAAATTAATTCACCCCTCCACTTT. Translating it yields CASSLGAGKINSPLHF.

This clonotype was counted ten times or more. The gene calls are TRBV28 and TRBJ2-5; D possibly corresponds to TRBD1 (6 bases). CDR3 size: 12 residues. Germline V gives CDR1 MDHEN, CDR2 SYDVKM. Trimming removed 5 bases at V and 13 bases at J, with 17 bases between. The CDR3 DNA follows: TGTGCCAGCAGTCCCGACAGGACCCCTTCGTACTTC. Amino acids: CASSPDRTPSYF.

This clonotype was recorded at least ten times. The chain carries TRBV5-5 and TRBJ2-5; the match to TRBD1 covers 7 bases. With V trimmed by 3 bases and J by 2 bases, 4 bases remained unmatched. Germline CDR1 and CDR2: SGHKS and YYEKEE (reference sequence). This CDR3 has 14 amino acids. CDR3 region: CASSSQGNQETQYF. As DNA, the CDR3 is TGTGCCAGCAGCTCACAGGGGAATCAAGAGACCCAGTACTTC.

This clonotype has ten or more counts. V gene TRBV5-1 combines with J gene TRBJ1-1; no clear D gene. This CDR3 comprises 14 residues. Between the trimmed V and J ends, which lost 1 base and 0 bases, there was a span of 7 bases. The V gene's germline CDR1 is SGHRS and CDR2 YFSETQ. CDR3 DNA sequence: TGCGCCAGCAGCTTGACGAACTTGAACACTGAAGCTTTCTTT. Translation: CASSLTNLNTEAFF.

This clonotype was detected many times. The V and J genes are TRBV10-3 and TRBJ1-2, with TRBD1 identical over 7 bases. The germline CDR1 and CDR2 sequences are ENHRY and SYGVKD. V lost 9 bases and J lost 4; bases outside the gene matches: 8. The CDR3 totals 13 residues. This chain's CDR3 is CAITHRGSYGYTF. CDR3 nucleotides: TGTGCCATTACTCACAGGGGTTCCTATGGCTACACCTTC.

The chain uses TRBV7-9 and TRBJ1-1; TRBD1 is a possible D gene (6 bases). The CDR3 loop spans 16 amino acids. Trimming took 5 bases from V and 0 from J, leaving 16 bases between them. Germline-derived CDR1 and CDR2 are SEHNR and FQNEAQ (reference sequence). The CDR3 nucleotides read TGTGCCAGCAGCCCCCTACAGGGACCCATGAACACTGAAGCTTTCTTT. Its protein product is CASSPLQGPMNTEAFF.

At least ten counts were recorded for this clonotype. The J gene is TRBJ2-7, the V gene TRBV25-1; 10 bases are a match to TRBD1. The CDR3 is 14 amino acids. CDR1 is MGHDK, CDR2 SYGVNS, per germline. After removal of 6 bases from V and 0 bases from J, the junction contained 2 bases not matched to a gene. CDR3 in DNA: TGTGCCAGCAGGGGACAGGGGATCTCCTACGAGCAGTACTTC. It translates to CASRGQGISYEQYF.

This clonotype was counted many times. CDR3 in amino acids: CSVDRGPPPEQFF. DNA for the CDR3: TGCAGTGTAGACCGGGGCCCCCCACCGGAGCAGTTCTTC. The rearrangement uses TRBV20-1 and TRBJ2-1, with D perhaps being TRBD1 or TRBD2 (5 bases each). Germline V gene sequence: CDR1 DFQATT, CDR2 SNEGSKA (reference sequence). The CDR3 sequence is 13 residues long. The V end was cut by 7 bases, the J end by 10 bases, with 20 bases between.

This clonotype was detected a few times. This may arise from a read error, as a much more abundant clone is one base away. The chain joins TRBV5-1 to TRBJ2-7, with D possibly being TRBD1 or TRBD2 (5 bases each). Germline CDR1 reads SGHRS; CDR2 reads YFSETQ. This CDR3 is built from 13 residues. V gave up 1 base and J gave up 7 bases, with 12 bases separating them. The CDR3 nucleotides read TGCGCCAGCAGCTTGCATGAGGGGCTAGAGCAGTACTTC. Amino acids: CASSLHEGLEQYF.

This rearrangement joins TRBV11-2 to TRBJ2-4, with D uncertain. Germline V gene lookup returns CDR1 SGHAT and CDR2 FQNNGV. Trimming pared 3 bases from V and 1 base from J, leaving 13 bases between. The CDR3 length is 16 residues. The CDR3 bases are TGTGCCAGCAGCTTTCCAACTACTGGGGCCAAAAACATTCAGTACTTC. Protein sequence: CASSFPTTGAKNIQYF.

This clonotype was counted ten times or more. The chain combines TRBV12-3 or TRBV12-4 with TRBJ2-3; 8 bases agree with TRBD1. Unmatched junction bases numbered 3, after V lost 7 bases and J lost 6 bases. The CDR3 covers 12 residues. Here the CDR3 DNA reads TGTGCCAGCAAGCAGGGGGCGGATACGCAGTATTTT. This encodes CASKQGADTQYF.

This clonotype was seen repeatedly, ten times or more. CDR3 coding DNA: TGCGCCAGCAGCTTGAGAGTTGGACAGGGGGCCTCGAACACCGGGGAGCTGTTTTTT. Its protein product is CASSLRVGQGASNTGELFF. The chain links TRBV5-1 to TRBJ2-2; 11 bases are shared with TRBD1. After removal of 1 base from V and 0 bases from J, the junction contained 8 bases not matched to a gene. Per the germline V gene, CDR1 is SGHRS and CDR2 is YFSETQ. CDR3 length: 19 residues.

At least ten counts were recorded for this clonotype. This chain uses TRBV10-3 with TRBJ2-2; maybe TRBD1 (5 bases). Looked up from germline, CDR1 is ENHRY and CDR2 is SYGVKD. CDR3 size: 15 residues. V was cut by 4 bases and J by 1 base, with 10 bases left in between. CDR3 protein: CAISGSTGNTGELFF. The CDR3, as DNA: TGTGCCATCAGTGGGAGCACAGGGAACACCGGGGAGCTGTTTTTT.

This clonotype was observed many times. The rearrangement links TRBV5-1 to TRBJ1-2; 8 nucleotides agree with TRBD1. The CDR3 length is 13 residues. The trim removed 4 bases at V and 8 bases at J, leaving 7 bases unmatched. Germline V gene lookup returns CDR1 SGHRS and CDR2 YFSETQ. Here the CDR3 DNA reads TGCGCCAGCAGCCCAGGGACAGGCATCGGCTACACCTTC. This translates into CASSPGTGIGYTF.

This clonotype was seen many times. The V and J genes are TRBV7-6 and TRBJ1-4; D is unresolved. Germline CDR1 reads SGHVS; CDR2 reads FNYEAQ. This CDR3 is built from 16 residues. V lost 0 bases, J lost 4 bases, and 12 bases lay in between. The CDR3 here is CASSLAASGINEKLFF. In DNA form, the CDR3 reads TGTGCCAGCAGCTTAGCGGCATCGGGGATTAATGAAAAACTGTTTTTT.

CDR3: CASSVGTGQETQYF. CDR3 coding DNA: TGTGCCAGCAGCGTAGGTACAGGGCAAGAGACCCAGTACTTC. The V gene is TRBV9, the J gene TRBJ2-5, with D perhaps TRBD1 (6 bases). Germline CDR1 reads SGDLS; CDR2 reads YYNGEE. V gave up 0 bases and J gave up 2 bases, with 8 bases separating them. The CDR3 has 14 amino acids.

This chain uses TRBV29-1 with TRBJ1-2; 8 bases are shared with TRBD1. The germline V gene encodes CDR1 SQVTM and CDR2 ANQGSEA. With 6 bases clipped from V and 1 base from J, the junction kept 4 bases outside the gene matches. This CDR3 region has 13 residues. The CDR3 DNA sequence: TGCAGCGTGAGGACAGGGATTAACTATGGCTACACCTTC. The encoded protein is CSVRTGINYGYTF.

There are many counts of this clonotype. The chain is built from TRBV25-1 and TRBJ2-7, with D perhaps matching TRBD1 or TRBD2 (7 bases each). The CDR3 has 14 amino acids. The V and J ends lost 6 bases and 3 bases respectively, with 15 bases between them. Germline V gene lookup returns CDR1 MGHDK and CDR2 SYGVNS. In nucleotides, the CDR3 is TGTGCCAGCAGGGGGGGGACAGCCGACTACGAGCAGTACTTC. Translated, it gives CASRGGTADYEQYF.

This clonotype was counted many times. The chain is built from TRBV21-1 and TRBJ1-5; TRBD1 is the table's D call and was not checked against the DNA. TRBV21-1 counts as a pseudogene. The CDR3 totals 16 residues. The CDR3 region is CASSMRPGGTVQPQNF. CDR3 coding DNA: TGTGCCAGCAGCATGCGCCCGGGGGGGACGGTTCAGCCCCAGAATTTT.

This clonotype was counted ten times or more. J is TRBJ2-3 and V is TRBV29-1; D is possibly TRBD2 (6 bases). Trimming pared 5 bases from V and 4 bases from J, leaving 16 bases between. The CDR3 spans 14 residues. Germline CDR1 SQVTM, CDR2 ANQGSEA. The CDR3 is CSVRSRGGSDTQYF. In DNA form, the CDR3 reads TGCAGCGTTCGGTCTAGGGGAGGATCAGATACGCAGTATTTT.

This clonotype was seen many times. V and J are TRBV14 and TRBJ2-5; D may be TRBD2 (5 bases). Germline V gene sequence: CDR1 SGHDN, CDR2 FVKESK. The CDR3 is 16 amino acids. Trimming pared 3 bases from V and 2 bases from J, leaving 16 bases between. CDR3 DNA: TGTGCCAGCAGCCAGGACCTTGGGAGAACACAAGAGACCCAGTACTTC. Translating it yields CASSQDLGRTQETQYF.

There are many counts of this clonotype. The junction departs from germline at one end; a sequencing error may be responsible. The chain carries TRBV24-1 and TRBJ1-5, with D unresolved. This CDR3 comprises 12 residues. In germline, CDR1 is KGHDR, CDR2 SFDVKD. CDR3: CATSAFNQPQNF. In nucleotides, the CDR3 is TGTGCCACCAGTGCTTTCAATCAGCCCCAGAATTTT.